The clone carrying this T cell receptor (beta chain) was seen many times. The target antigen is unknown. The sample originates from a study of spatial heterogeneity in lung cancer. Study-level background: Each distinct TCR and UMI combination averaged more than ten appearances in raw reads.

Specified time point: sample taken at primary tumor resection. Unsorted tumor, nontumor lung tissue or cryopreserved PBMC supplied the whole RNA. The V and J ends lost 1 base and 5 bases respectively, with 7 bases between them. The CDR3 has 13 amino acids. The V gene's germline CDR1 is SGHDT and CDR2 YYEEEE. Each TCR cDNA molecule bore a unique molecular identifier. TCRdb re-called the 5' RACE reads through MiXCR, storing one row per CDR3 protein. The table includes 10,000 to 15,000 distinct CDR3 sequences, approximately 3.8% detected once. Study-level results: Ubiquitous expanded tumor TCRs appeared in blood more at resection than follow-up.

The chain employs TRBV5-6 and TRBJ2-4, with D uncertain. The sequencing used PBMCs, collected at surgery. The receptor's source is a male donor with early-stage non-small cell lung cancer. CDR3 sequence (DNA): TGTGCCAGCAGCTTGTGGATCGAAAACATTCAGTACTTC. Translated: CASSLWIENIQYF.